The present T cell receptor beta chain was sequenced within a study of cytomegalovirus exposure and HLA in healthy donors. PCR used 60 Vbeta primers and 13 Jbeta primers. Sequencing was performed with immunoSEQ multiplex PCR; in TCRdb, only in-frame clones are kept and a portion is missing. The sample carries approximately 120,000 clones, approximately 78% recorded once. Germline V CDR1 and CDR2: SQVTM, ANQGSEA. V was trimmed by 8 bases and J by 8 bases, leaving 7 bases between them. The CDR3 covers 9 residues. The receptor was isolated from a man aged 30 to 45 in good health and CMV-seropositive. The V gene is TRBV29-1, the J gene TRBJ1-5, with D unresolved. Sequencing was performed on PBMCs. The CDR3 sequence is CSPLEPQHF. In DNA, the CDR3 is TGCAGCCCTCTAGAGCCCCAGCATTTT.